This T cell receptor beta chain emerged from a study of spatial heterogeneity in lung cancer. Time point meaning: sample taken at primary tumor resection. The V end lost 4 bases, the J end lost 1 base, and 10 bases lay between the germline ends. CDR3 length: 14 residues. Germline assignment: CDR1 DFQATT and CDR2 SNEGSKA (reference sequence). Study observations and caveats: The study found that expanded intratumoral alpha and beta TCR counts tracked tumor mutation counts.

TCRdb independently ran MiXCR on the 5' RACE reads; one entry per CDR3 protein. The sample lists 20,000 to 25,000 distinct CDR3 sequences; approximately 2.8% were seen once. This clonotype was observed many times. What it recognizes is unknown. This chain links TRBV20-1 with TRBJ2-2; D remains ambiguous. The sequences come from lung tumor tissue, collected at surgery. The sequence derives from a male donor with early-stage non-small cell lung cancer. This CDR3 is CSAMDVGNTGELFF. CDR3 DNA: TGCAGTGCTATGGACGTGGGGAACACCGGGGAGCTGTTTTTT.